This TCR beta chain was sequenced for a study of Graves' ophthalmopathy and Graves' hyperthyroidism. Whole-study context: Investigators collected peripheral blood at initial diagnosis, before any treatment was given.

The CDR3 runs 17 residues. Unmatched junction bases numbered 18, after V lost 5 bases and J lost 3 bases. Germline CDR1 is DFQATT and CDR2 is SNEGSKA (reference sequence). RNA transcripts were the source from which TCR beta CDR3 regions were amplified. After a first-round RT-PCR with HTBI primers, a second-round multiplex PCR was run. MiXCR, applied by TCRdb to the multiplex PCR reads, yields one record per CDR3 protein. Here the sample spans 150,000 to 200,000 distinct CDR3 sequences, around 39% being singletons. This clonotype was observed at least ten times. In donors with ophthalmopathy, activity was moderate-to-severe, with CAS ≥3, NOSPECS ≥4 and duration under 3 months. The diagnosis combined clinical symptoms, thyroxine, TRAb, thyroid ultrasound and orbital computed tomography scans. The source of the PBMCs was around 9 ml of fresh peripheral blood.

What was sequenced was peripheral blood. The genes are TRBV20-1 and TRBJ1-1, with 7 positions matching TRBD1. The TCR comes from a man aged 30 to 39 with Graves' ophthalmopathy. The CDR3 nucleotides are TGCAGTGCTGAACCTGACAGGGTTGGGGTGGGGTACACTGAAGCTTTCTTT. It translates to CSAEPDRVGVGYTEAFF.